Listed here are 7 T cell receptor beta chains from one sample, sequenced in a study of T-cell reconstitution after alpha-beta-depleted transplantation in children listed by TCRdb under 2016. This specimen's treatment or condition label, interpreted: allogeneic hematopoietic cell transplantation with graft depleted of TCRalphabeta T cells and CD19 B cells. Library preparation used PCR. This sample was sequenced with an Illumina HiSeq 2500. TCR libraries were prepared with molecular barcoding, using unique molecular identifiers to normalize TCRbeta repertoire quantification. TCRdb trimmed public reads at Q25 via fastp, called clones via MiXCR and kept in-frame beta chains. Each record represents a unique CDR3 protein, reported with the most common genes and DNA among its rows. This sample has over 45,000 distinct CDR3 sequences in its table, and 40% to 45% of those were observed once. Around 98% of the sample rests with the top ten.

The material was PBMCs, mostly from graft donor cells, obtained 360 days after TCRalphabeta/CD19-depleted stem cell transplant. These receptor sequences come from a male patient younger than 18 who had a stem cell transplant for acute lymphoblastic leukemia, so the T cells may come from the graft donor.

This clonotype came up a few times. The chain combines TRBV5-5 with TRBJ2-2; D may be TRBD2 (6 bases). CDR1 is SGHKS and CDR2 is YYEKEE in the germline V gene (reference sequence). CDR3 length: 16 amino acids. V shed 1 base and J shed 3 bases, with 13 bases lying between them. CDR3 sequence: CASSLPRLGDTGELFF. The CDR3 bases are TGTGCCAGCAGCTTGCCCCGACTAGGGGACACCGGGGAGCTGTTTTTT.

This clonotype was counted only a few times. The rearrangement links TRBV20-1 to TRBJ2-7; possible D gene TRBD2, 6 bases. V was pared by 4 bases and J by 1 base, with 17 bases between. This CDR3 is 15 amino acids long. Germline V gene sequence: CDR1 DFQATT, CDR2 SNEGSKA (reference sequence). The CDR3 loop is CSATLGGKASYEQYF. In DNA form, the CDR3 reads TGCAGTGCTACTCTCGGCGGGAAGGCTTCCTACGAGCAGTACTTC.

This sequence joins TRBV4-1 and TRBJ2-1, with 13 bases matching TRBD2. J lost 8 bases, V lost 3 bases, and 4 bases had no gene match. This CDR3 is 15 amino acids long. Per germline, CDR1 MGHRA and CDR2 YSYEKL. The CDR3 loop reads CASSHGTSGTYEQFF. The DNA for the CDR3 is TGCGCCAGCAGCCACGGGACTAGCGGGACCTATGAGCAGTTCTTC.

This clonotype has a handful of counts. The V gene is TRBV27, the J gene TRBJ2-1; TRBD1 aligns across 10 bases. The V and J ends lost 5 bases and 4 bases, in that order; junction bases with no gene match: 2. This CDR3 comprises 14 residues. In germline, CDR1 is MNHEY, CDR2 SMNVEV (reference sequence). CDR3 loop: CASSPGQGYNEQFF. The CDR3 coding sequence is TGTGCCAGCAGTCCGGGACAGGGGTACAATGAGCAGTTCTTC.

This chain links TRBV5-1 with TRBJ1-2; 9 bases fit TRBD1. The CDR3 is 14 amino acids. Losses at the gene ends were 3 bases for V and 6 bases for J; bases not matched to a gene: 6. From germline, CDR1 is SGHRS and CDR2 YFSETQ. CDR3 residues: CASSYRGRLNGYTF. The DNA for the CDR3 is TGCGCCAGCAGCTACAGGGGGCGGCTGAATGGCTACACCTTC.

The chain employs TRBV14 and TRBJ2-7; a weak D match, TRBD2 (5 bases). The germline V gene encodes CDR1 SGHDN and CDR2 FVKESK. Trimming took 4 bases from V and 3 from J, leaving 16 bases between them. CDR3 length equals 15 residues. DNA for the CDR3: TGTGCCAGCAGCCCCCAAGTGGCCAGCGGCTACGAGCAGTACTTC. Residues: CASSPQVASGYEQYF.

This clonotype was detected only once. V is TRBV7-2 and J is TRBJ1-2; no clear D gene. V was pared by 5 bases and J by 4 bases, with 14 bases between. The CDR3 is 14 amino acids. Germline V gene lookup returns CDR1 SGHTA and CDR2 FQGNSA. The CDR3 loop reads CASSDWVLSYGYTF. CDR3 nucleotides: TGTGCCAGCAGCGACTGGGTCCTCAGCTATGGCTACACCTTC.